This entry lists 3 T cell receptor beta chains sequenced from one sample in a study of early T cells in non-severe SARS-CoV-2 infection (dated by TCRdb to the early 2020s). The library was obtained by 5' RACE. The sequencer listed for this sample is NextSeq 500. TCRdb reprocessing: public reads trimmed at Q25 with fastp, clones called with MiXCR, in-frame beta chains kept. Duplicate CDR3 protein sequences are folded into a single record with the most common DNA and genes. The sample includes tens of thousands of distinct CDR3 sequences, with over 9.5% observed a single time. The ten largest clonotypes hold 4.5% to 6% of the sample. Sequencing input: whole blood. The receptors here all came from an adult who was a healthcare worker with PCR-confirmed SARS-CoV-2 infection or an uninfected control (not recorded which).

This sequence joins TRBV27 and TRBJ1-1, with D unresolved. V lost 0 bases and J 2 bases, leaving 10 bases between the germline ends. Germline V gives CDR1 MNHEY, CDR2 SMNVEV (reference sequence). This CDR3 spans 15 amino acids. The CDR3 region has the DNA TGTGCCAGCAGTTTATCCGGTCTTCTTAACACTGAAGCTTTCTTT. Its translation: CASSLSGLLNTEAFF.

There are a few counts of this clonotype. This chain links TRBV20-1 with TRBJ2-1; tentatively, D is TRBD1 (6 bases). This CDR3 region has 13 residues. Trimming took 5 bases from V and 5 from J, leaving 13 bases between them. In germline, CDR1 is DFQATT, CDR2 SNEGSKA (reference sequence). CDR3 amino acids: CSAPRRDNNEQFF. The CDR3 bases are TGCAGTGCTCCTAGACGGGACAACAATGAGCAGTTCTTC.

This clonotype has a handful of counts. This rearrangement joins TRBV19 to TRBJ2-1; D gene unclear. The germline V and J ends were trimmed by 5 bases and 6 bases, with 11 bases remaining between them. Germline V CDR1 and CDR2: LNHDA, SQIVND (reference sequence). The CDR3 runs 13 residues. The CDR3 sequence: CASSPDRGNEQFF. CDR3 nucleotides: TGTGCCAGTAGTCCCGACCGAGGCAATGAGCAGTTCTTC.